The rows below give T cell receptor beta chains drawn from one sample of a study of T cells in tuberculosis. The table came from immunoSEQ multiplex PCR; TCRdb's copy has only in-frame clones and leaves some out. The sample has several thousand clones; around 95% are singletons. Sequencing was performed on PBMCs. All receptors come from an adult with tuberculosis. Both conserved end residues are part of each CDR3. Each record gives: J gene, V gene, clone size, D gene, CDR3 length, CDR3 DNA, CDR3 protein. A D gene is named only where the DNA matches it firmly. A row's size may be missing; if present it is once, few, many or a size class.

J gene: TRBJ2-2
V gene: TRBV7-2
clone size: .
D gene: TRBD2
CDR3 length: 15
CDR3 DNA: TGTGCCAGCAGCCAATATCGGGGGGTTACCGGGGAGCTGTTTTTT
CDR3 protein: CASSQYRGVTGELFF

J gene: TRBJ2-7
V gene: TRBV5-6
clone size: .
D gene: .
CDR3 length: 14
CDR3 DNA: TGTGCCAGCAGCTTGGGTGGTAGCGGCTACGAGCAGTACTTC
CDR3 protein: CASSLGGSGYEQYF

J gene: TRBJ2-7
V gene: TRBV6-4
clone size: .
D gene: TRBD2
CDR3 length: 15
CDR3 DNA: TGTGCCAGCAGTGACTGCCTAGCGGGAGTATACGAGCAGTACTTC
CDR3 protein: CASSDCLAGVYEQYF

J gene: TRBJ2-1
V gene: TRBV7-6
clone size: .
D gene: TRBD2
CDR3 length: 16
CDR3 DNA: TGTGCCAGCAGCTCTAGCGGGAGAGATCGCTACAATGAGCAGTTCTTC
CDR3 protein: CASSSSGRDRYNEQFF

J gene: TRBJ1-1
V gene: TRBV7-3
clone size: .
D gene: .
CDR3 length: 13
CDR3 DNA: TGTGCCAGCAGCTTAACCCAGGGTGGCGAAGCTTTCTTT
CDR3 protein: CASSLTQGGEAFF

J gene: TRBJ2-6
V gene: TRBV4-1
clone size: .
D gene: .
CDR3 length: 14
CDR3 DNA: TGCGCCAGCAGCCAAGGCGCTGGGGCCAACGTCCTGACTTTC
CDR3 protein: CASSQGAGANVLTF

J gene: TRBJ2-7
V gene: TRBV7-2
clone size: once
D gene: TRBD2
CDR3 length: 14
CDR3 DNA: TGTGCCAGCAGCTTAGTAGCGGGGGAGGGGGAGCAGTACTTC
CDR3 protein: CASSLVAGEGEQYF

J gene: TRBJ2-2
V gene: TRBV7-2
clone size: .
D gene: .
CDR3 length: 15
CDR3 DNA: TGTGCCAGCAGCTTGGCTGCTCGGGGCACCGGGGAGCTGTTTTTT
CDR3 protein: CASSLAARGTGELFF

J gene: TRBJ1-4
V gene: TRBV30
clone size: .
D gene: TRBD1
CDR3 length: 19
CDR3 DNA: TGTGCCTGGAGTGTACTTCCGGGACAGGGGCCGACAACTAATGAAAAACTGTTTTTT
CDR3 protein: CAWSVLPGQGPTTNEKLFF

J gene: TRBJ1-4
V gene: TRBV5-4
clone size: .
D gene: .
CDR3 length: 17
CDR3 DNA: TGTGCCAGCAGCTTGGCCGCGACCCAGCGGAGTACTGAAAAACTGTTTTTT
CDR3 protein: CASSLAATQRSTEKLFF

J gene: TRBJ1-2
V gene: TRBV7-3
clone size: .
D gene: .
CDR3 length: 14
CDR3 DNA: TGTGCCAGCAGCTCGGACAGCCAGGCCGACGGCTACACCTTC
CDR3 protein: CASSSDSQADGYTF

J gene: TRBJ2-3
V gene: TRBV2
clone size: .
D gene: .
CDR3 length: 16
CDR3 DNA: TGTGCCAGCAGTAATACAGGGTTGGTGAGCACAGATACGCAGTATTTT
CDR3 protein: CASSNTGLVSTDTQYF

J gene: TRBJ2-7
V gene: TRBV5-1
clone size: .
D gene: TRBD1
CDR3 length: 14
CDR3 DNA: TGCGCCAGCACCCAGGGGACAGTCTCCTACGAGCAGTACTTC
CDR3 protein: CASTQGTVSYEQYF

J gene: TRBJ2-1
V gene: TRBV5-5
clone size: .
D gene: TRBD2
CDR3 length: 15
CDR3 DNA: TGTGCCAGCAGCTCGGTGCGGGGGGGCCCAAATGAGCAGTTCTTC
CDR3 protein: CASSSVRGGPNEQFF

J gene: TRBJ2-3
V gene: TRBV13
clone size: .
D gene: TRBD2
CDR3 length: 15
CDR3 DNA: TGTGCCAGCAGCTTAAGAGGGCTAGCGGGGATCACGCAGTATTTT
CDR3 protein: CASSLRGLAGITQYF

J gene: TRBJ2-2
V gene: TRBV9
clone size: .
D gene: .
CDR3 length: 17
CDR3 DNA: TGTGCCAGCAGCGTAGAAAAGGGCAGGGTTAACACCGGGGAGCTGTTTTTT
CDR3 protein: CASSVEKGRVNTGELFF

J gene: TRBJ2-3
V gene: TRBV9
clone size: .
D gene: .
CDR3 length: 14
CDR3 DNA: TGTGCCAGCAGCGTAGACAGGGCGATAGATACGCAGTATTTT
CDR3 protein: CASSVDRAIDTQYF

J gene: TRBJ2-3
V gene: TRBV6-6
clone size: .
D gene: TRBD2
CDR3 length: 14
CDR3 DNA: TGTGCCAGCTCACCTGCGGGGGACACAGATACGCAGTATTTT
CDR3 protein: CASSPAGDTDTQYF

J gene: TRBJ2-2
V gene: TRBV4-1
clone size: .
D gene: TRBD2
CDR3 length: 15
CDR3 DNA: TGCGCCACCGGGAGGGAGGGATTAAACACCGGGGAGCTGTTTTTT
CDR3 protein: CATGREGLNTGELFF

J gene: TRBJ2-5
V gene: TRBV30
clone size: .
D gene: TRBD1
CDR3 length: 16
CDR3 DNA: TGTGCCTGGAGTGCCGCCGGGACAGGGGGCCGGGAGACCCAGTACTTC
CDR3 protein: CAWSAAGTGGRETQYF

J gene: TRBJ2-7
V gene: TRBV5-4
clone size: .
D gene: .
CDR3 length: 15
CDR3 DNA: TGTGCCAGCAGCTTGGCGGCAGGGGAATCTTCCGAGCAGTACTTC
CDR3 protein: CASSLAAGESSEQYF

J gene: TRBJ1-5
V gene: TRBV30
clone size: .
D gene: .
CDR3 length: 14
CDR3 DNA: TGTGCCTGGAGTGTACTCACAGAGGGTCAGCCCCAGCATTTT
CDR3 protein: CAWSVLTEGQPQHF

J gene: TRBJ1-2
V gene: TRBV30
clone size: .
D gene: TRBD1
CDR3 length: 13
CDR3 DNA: TGTGCCTGGATTCGACAGGGAATTGGTGGCTACACCTTC
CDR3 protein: CAWIRQGIGGYTF

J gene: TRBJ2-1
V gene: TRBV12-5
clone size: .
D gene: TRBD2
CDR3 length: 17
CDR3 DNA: TGTGCTAGTGGTTTGGGTCTAGCGGGGGGAATAAAAAATGAGCAGTTCTTC
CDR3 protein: CASGLGLAGGIKNEQFF

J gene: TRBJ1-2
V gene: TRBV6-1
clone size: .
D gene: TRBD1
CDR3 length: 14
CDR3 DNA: TGTGCCAGCAGTGAATTTGCAGGGACAGGCGGCTACACCTTC
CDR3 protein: CASSEFAGTGGYTF

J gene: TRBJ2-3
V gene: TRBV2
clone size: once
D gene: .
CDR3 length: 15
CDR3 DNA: TGTGCCAGCAGTGTGACAGGCCTGCAGGTGGATACGCAGTATTTT
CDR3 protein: CASSVTGLQVDTQYF

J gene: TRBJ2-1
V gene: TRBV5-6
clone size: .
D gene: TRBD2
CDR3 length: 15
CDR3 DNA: TGTGCCAGCAGCCGGACTAGCGGGGGGTACAATGAGCAGTTCTTC
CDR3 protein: CASSRTSGGYNEQFF

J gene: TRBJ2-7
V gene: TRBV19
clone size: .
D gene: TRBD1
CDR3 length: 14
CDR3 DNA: TGTGCCAGTAGTATTTCCCCGACAGGGTACGAGCAGTACTTC
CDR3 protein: CASSISPTGYEQYF

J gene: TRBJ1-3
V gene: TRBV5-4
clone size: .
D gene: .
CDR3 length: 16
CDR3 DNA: TGTGCCAGCAGCTTGGGGCTGACAGGATCTGGAAACACCATATATTTT
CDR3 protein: CASSLGLTGSGNTIYF

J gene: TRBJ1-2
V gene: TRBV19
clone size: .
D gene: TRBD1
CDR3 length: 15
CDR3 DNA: TGTGCCAGTAGTATAGTCACAGGGGGCAGCTATGGCTACACCTTC
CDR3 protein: CASSIVTGGSYGYTF

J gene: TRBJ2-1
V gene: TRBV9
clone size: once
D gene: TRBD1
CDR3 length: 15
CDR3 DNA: TGTGCCAGCAGCGTAACCGGGACAGAGGACAATGAGCAGTTCTTC
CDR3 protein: CASSVTGTEDNEQFF

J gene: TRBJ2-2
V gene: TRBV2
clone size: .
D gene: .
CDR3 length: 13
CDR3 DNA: TGTGCCAGCAGGGGGACAAACACCGGGGAGCTGTTTTTT
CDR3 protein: CASRGTNTGELFF

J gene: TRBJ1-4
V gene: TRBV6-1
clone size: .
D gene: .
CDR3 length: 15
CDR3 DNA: TGTGCCAGCACCAGGGCCCAGCCAGAATCGGAAAAACTGTTTTTT
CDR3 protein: CASTRAQPESEKLFF

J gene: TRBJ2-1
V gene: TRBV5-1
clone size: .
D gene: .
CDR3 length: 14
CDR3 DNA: TGCGCCAGCAGACGATCCTCACTTAGCGATGAGCAGTTCTTC
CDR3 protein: CASRRSSLSDEQFF

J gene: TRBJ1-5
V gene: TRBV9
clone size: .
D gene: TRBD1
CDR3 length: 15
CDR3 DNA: TGTGCCAGCAGCGTAGACGAGGGGGCCGATCAGCCCCAGCATTTT
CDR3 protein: CASSVDEGADQPQHF

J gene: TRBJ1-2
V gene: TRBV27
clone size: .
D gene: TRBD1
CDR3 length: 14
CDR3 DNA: TGTGCCAGCAGTTTACAGGGGGTTGTGTATGGCTACACCTTC
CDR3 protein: CASSLQGVVYGYTF

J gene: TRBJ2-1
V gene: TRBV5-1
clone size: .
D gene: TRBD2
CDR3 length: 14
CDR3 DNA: TGCGCCAGCAGCCTTAGCGGGAGAAACAATGAGCAGTTCTTC
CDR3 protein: CASSLSGRNNEQFF

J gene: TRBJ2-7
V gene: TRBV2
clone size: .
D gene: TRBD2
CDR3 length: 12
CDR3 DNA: TGTGCCAGCAGCAGACTAGCGGGAGCGAAGTACTTC
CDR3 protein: CASSRLAGAKYF

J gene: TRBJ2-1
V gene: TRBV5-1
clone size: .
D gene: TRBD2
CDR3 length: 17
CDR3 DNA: TGCGCCAGCAGCCATGGACTAGCGGGAGACCCCTACAATGAGCAGTTCTTC
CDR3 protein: CASSHGLAGDPYNEQFF

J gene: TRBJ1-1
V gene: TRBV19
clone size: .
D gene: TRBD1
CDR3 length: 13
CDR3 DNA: TGTGCCAGTAGGCGGACAGGGAACACTGAAGCTTTCTTT
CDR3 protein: CASRRTGNTEAFF

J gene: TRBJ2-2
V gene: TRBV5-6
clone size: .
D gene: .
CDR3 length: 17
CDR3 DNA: TGTGCCAGCAGCTTGAACAGCCCTCGATCGAACACCGGGGAGCTGTTTTTT
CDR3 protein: CASSLNSPRSNTGELFF

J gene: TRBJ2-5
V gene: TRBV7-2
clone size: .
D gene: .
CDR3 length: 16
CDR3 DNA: TGTGCCAGCAGCTCCGGATGGGGGGGGCCCCAAGAGACCCAGTACTTC
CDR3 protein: CASSSGWGGPQETQYF

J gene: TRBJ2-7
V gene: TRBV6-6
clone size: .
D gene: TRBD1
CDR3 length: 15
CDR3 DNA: TGTGCCAGCACCCTCGCGGACAGGTCCTACTACGAGCAGTACTTC
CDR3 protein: CASTLADRSYYEQYF

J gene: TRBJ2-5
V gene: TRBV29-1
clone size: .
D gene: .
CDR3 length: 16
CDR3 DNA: TGCAGCGGCGGGGCGGTGGGCAGCGCCCCCCGGCAGACCCAGTACTTC
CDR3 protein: CSGGAVGSAPRQTQYF

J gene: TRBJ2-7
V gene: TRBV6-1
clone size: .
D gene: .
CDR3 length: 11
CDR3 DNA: TGTGCCAGCAGCACAGGGTACGAGCAGTACTTC
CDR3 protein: CASSTGYEQYF

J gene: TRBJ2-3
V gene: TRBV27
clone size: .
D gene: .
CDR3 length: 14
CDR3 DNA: TGTGCCAGCAGTTTATCGAGAGTGAGGGATACGCAGTATTTT
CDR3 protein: CASSLSRVRDTQYF

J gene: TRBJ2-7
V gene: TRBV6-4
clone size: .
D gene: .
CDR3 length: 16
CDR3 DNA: TGTGCCAGCAGCCAGTTTCATAGCAGCAGTCCCTACGAGCAGTACTTC
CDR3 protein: CASSQFHSSSPYEQYF

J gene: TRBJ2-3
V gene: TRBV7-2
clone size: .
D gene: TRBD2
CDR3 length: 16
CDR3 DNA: TGTGCCAGCAGCTTAGTCCTAGCGGGGGGCACAGATACGCAGTATTTT
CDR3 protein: CASSLVLAGGTDTQYF

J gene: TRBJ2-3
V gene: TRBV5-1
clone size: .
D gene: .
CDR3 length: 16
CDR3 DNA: TGCGCCAGCAGCTTCAGGGGCCGCATCAGCACAGATACGCAGTATTTT
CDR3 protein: CASSFRGRISTDTQYF

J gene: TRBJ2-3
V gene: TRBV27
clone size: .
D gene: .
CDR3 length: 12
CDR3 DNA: TGTGCCAGCAGTCTAAACACAGATACGCAGTATTTT
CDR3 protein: CASSLNTDTQYF

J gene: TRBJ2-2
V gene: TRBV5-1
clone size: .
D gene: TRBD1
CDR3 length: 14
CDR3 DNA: TGCGCCAGCAGCTTAATGACAGGGGACGGGGAGCTGTTTTTT
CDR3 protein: CASSLMTGDGELFF

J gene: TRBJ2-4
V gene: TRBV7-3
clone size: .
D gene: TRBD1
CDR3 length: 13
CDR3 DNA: TGTGCCAGCAGCTTAGGGACAGAAAACATTCAGTACTTC
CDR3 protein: CASSLGTENIQYF

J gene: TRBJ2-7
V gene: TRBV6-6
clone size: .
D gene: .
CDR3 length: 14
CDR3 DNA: TGTGCCAGCAGTTACCCCGGACAGAGCCGCGAGCAGTACTTC
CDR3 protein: CASSYPGQSREQYF

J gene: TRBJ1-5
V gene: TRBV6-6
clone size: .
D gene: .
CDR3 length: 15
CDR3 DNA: TGTGCCAGCAGCCCCGGGGGGACCTGGAATCAGCCCCAGCATTTT
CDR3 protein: CASSPGGTWNQPQHF

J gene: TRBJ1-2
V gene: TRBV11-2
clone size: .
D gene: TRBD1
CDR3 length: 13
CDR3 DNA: TGTGCCAGCAGCCCGGCTCAGGGGGGAGACTACACCTTC
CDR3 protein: CASSPAQGGDYTF

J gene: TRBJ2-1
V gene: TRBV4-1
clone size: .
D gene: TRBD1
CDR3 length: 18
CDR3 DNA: TGCGCCAGCAGCCAAGATAGTGGTGGGAGGACAGGGAACAATGAGCAGTTCTTC
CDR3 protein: CASSQDSGGRTGNNEQFF

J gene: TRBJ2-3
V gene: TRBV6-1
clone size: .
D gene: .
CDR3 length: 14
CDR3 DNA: TGTGCCAGCAGTGAAGACAGGGCTAGAGATACGCAGTATTTT
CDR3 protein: CASSEDRARDTQYF

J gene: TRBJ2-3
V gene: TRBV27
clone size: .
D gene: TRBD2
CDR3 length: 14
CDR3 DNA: TGTGCCAGCAGGGTGGCGGGAGGTTCAGATACGCAGTATTTT
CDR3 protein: CASRVAGGSDTQYF

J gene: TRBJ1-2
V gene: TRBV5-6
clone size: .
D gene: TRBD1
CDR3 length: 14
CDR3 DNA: TGTGCCAGCAGCTTGGCGGGACAGACCTATGGCTACACCTTC
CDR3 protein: CASSLAGQTYGYTF

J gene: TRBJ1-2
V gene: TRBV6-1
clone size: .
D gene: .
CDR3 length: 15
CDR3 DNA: TGTGCCAGCAGTGAAAAATGGTTTAGGGGAGGCGGCTACACCTTC
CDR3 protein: CASSEKWFRGGGYTF